The TCR beta chain under discussion was sequenced for a study of CD8+ T cells in alopecia areata. Whole-study findings and limits: Scalp clonality, together with expanded CD8+ clones among the top 100, fell significantly with tofacitinib. An increase in clonality over normal scalp was evident in lesional scalp, especially alopecia totalis/universalis. Scalp sample sequencing also detects resident alphabeta T cells of normal skin.

CDR3 length equals 16 residues. Germline V gene lookup returns CDR1 SSHAT and CDR2 FNYEAQ (reference sequence). RNA, once extracted, was reverse transcribed into cDNA for use as the sequencing template. The table came from immunoSEQ multiplex PCR; TCRdb's copy has only in-frame clones and leaves some out. Among about 200,000 clones, about three fifths were seen once, and the ten largest hold around 4.2%. Treatment denoted: oral pan-JAK inhibitor, 5-10 mg twice daily. This clone was observed a few times. The antigen is undetermined. The junction shows a germline mismatch at one end, possibly a read error.

The chain couples TRBV7-7 to TRBJ2-1; 10 positions agree with TRBD1. Sequences were derived from CD4+ T cells sorted from blood, sampled at week 4, from a patient treated with tofacitinib. The sequence was collected from a human donor with alopecia areata. CDR3 loop: CASSLSWTGGNNEQFF. The CDR3 region has the DNA TGTGCTAGCAGTCTCTCTTGGACAGGGGGTAACAATGAGCAGTTCTTC.